This is a list of T cell receptor beta chains from one sample in a study of blood T cell repertoires in COVID-19. Sequenced by immunoSEQ multiplex PCR; TCRdb stores in-frame clones only, minus some. The repertoire holds under 250,000 clones, with 80% to 90% as singletons. The sequencing sample was made of peripheral blood. The receptors were sampled from a woman in her forties with active or convalescent COVID-19. The CDR3 runs from the conserved cysteine through the conserved F or W. The order of the fields is CDR3 length, D gene, V gene, J gene, CDR3 DNA, CDR3 protein. D genes are given only for firm matches.

length: 13
D: NA
V: TRBV27
J: TRBJ2-5
DNA: TGTGCCAGCAGTGCTAGCGAACAAGAGACCCAGTACTTC
CDR3: CASSASEQETQYF

length: 14
D: TRBD1
V: TRBV5-1
J: TRBJ2-5
DNA: TGCGCCAGCAGCCCGGGACAGATTCAAGAGACCCAGTACTTC
CDR3: CASSPGQIQETQYF

length: 16
D: TRBD1
V: TRBV3-1/TRBV3-2
J: TRBJ2-5
DNA: TGTGCCAGCAGCCAAGGTGGACAGGGTACGGGGGAGACCCAGTACTTC
CDR3: CASSQGGQGTGETQYF

length: 14
D: NA
V: TRBV6-5
J: TRBJ1-6
DNA: TGTGCCAGCAGAAGTCCGAGCTATAATTCACCCCTCCACTTT
CDR3: CASRSPSYNSPLHF

length: 13
D: TRBD1
V: TRBV6-5
J: TRBJ1-2
DNA: TGTGCCAGCAGTCCAGGGGGCGACTATGGCTACACCTTC
CDR3: CASSPGGDYGYTF

length: 15
D: NA
V: TRBV7-2
J: TRBJ2-7
DNA: TGTGCCAGCACCCTCGGCGACACCCAGTCTTACGAGCAGTACTTC
CDR3: CASTLGDTQSYEQYF

length: 14
D: TRBD2
V: TRBV10-3
J: TRBJ2-7
DNA: TGTGCCATCAGAAGGACTAGCGGAGCCTACGAGCAGTACTTC
CDR3: CAIRRTSGAYEQYF

length: 16
D: NA
V: TRBV6-5
J: TRBJ1-1
DNA: TGTGCCAGCAGTTACTCGTTGGGAGGTTTTAACACTGAAGCTTTCTTT
CDR3: CASSYSLGGFNTEAFF

length: 15
D: NA
V: TRBV10-3
J: TRBJ2-1
DNA: TGTGCCATCAGTGAGTCGTCCCAGGGTGTGAATGAGCAGTTCTTC
CDR3: CAISESSQGVNEQFF

length: 15
D: TRBD2
V: TRBV9
J: TRBJ2-1
DNA: TGTGCCAGCAGTCCCGGGACTAGCTCTGGTCATGAGCAGTTCTTC
CDR3: CASSPGTSSGHEQFF

length: 17
D: TRBD2
V: TRBV27
J: TRBJ2-2
DNA: TGTGCCAGCAGCCCGGCTAGCGGGGGTAGGATAGCCGGGGAGCTGTTTTTT
CDR3: CASSPASGGRIAGELFF

length: 16
D: NA
V: TRBV5-4
J: TRBJ1-5
DNA: TGTGCCAGCAGCTTGAGGGGGGGCGCAGGAAATCAGCCCCAGCATTTT
CDR3: CASSLRGGAGNQPQHF

length: 16
D: TRBD1
V: TRBV9
J: TRBJ1-6
DNA: TGTGCCAGCAGCGCGCGACCGGGGACAGATAATTCACCCCTCCACTTT
CDR3: CASSARPGTDNSPLHF